The present TCR beta chain was sequenced within a study of T-cell memory formation after mild COVID-19. As for the study in general: TCR clustering was largely donor specific.

TCRalpha and TCRbeta libraries used 5'RACE with constant-segment primers and UMIs. MiXCR was run by TCRdb on the 5' RACE reads, yielding one entry per CDR3 protein. The table includes some 410,000 distinct CDR3 sequences, 20% to 30% detected once. This clonotype was seen ten or more times. The antigen is undetermined. The study's findings and limits: Mainly in CM and EM were contracting CD4+ clones; CD8+ were in EMRA.

The source material was PBMCs or a T cell subset sorted from them (not recorded which). This sequence was found in an adult woman who had mild COVID-19 (a few samples of this study predate the infection). Cell type and time point are not known.

CDR3 bases: TGTGCCAGCAGTGAAGTGGCAGGACCTTGGGAGCAGTATTTT. Its protein product is CASSEVAGPWEQYF. This chain uses TRBV6-1 with TRBJ2-3; D uncertain. Trimming pared 1 base from V and 11 bases from J, leaving 16 bases between. The germline V gene encodes CDR1 MNHNS and CDR2 SASEGT. The CDR3 spans 14 residues.